The sequence of this TCR beta chain was determined in a study of T cell repertoires in cytomegalovirus infection (dated 2019 in TCRdb). In terms of the full investigation: Recently identified HLA-C-restricted CMV epitopes, whose presentation resists viral immunomodulation, were targeted by peptide stimulations together with well-studied HLA-B-restricted epitopes. Donor HLA type was relevant to the analysis, because carriage of CMV infection together with the matching HLA type was indicated by public TCR beta signatures.

Sequencing was performed on an Illumina HiSeq 1500. TCRdb ran its own pipeline on the public reads, namely fastp trimming at Q25 and MiXCR clone calling, and kept in-frame beta chains. Each entry is one CDR3 protein sequence, shown with its most common DNA and genes. The sample contains a few hundred thousand distinct CDR3 sequences, just under 25% of them found a single time. Roughly 15% of the sample belongs to the ten largest clones. The research as a whole found: In both this cohort and an independent cohort of 352 donors, the cumulative frequency of public TCR beta family members distinguished carriers of CMV infection plus the relevant HLA type. The ex vivo response was dominated by HLA-C-restricted CMV-specific TCR beta clonotypes, and the single most frequent clonotype in two of eight donors was supplied by these HLA-C-restricted clonotypes.

There are many counts of this clonotype. The antigen it recognizes is unknown. The record has no base qualities; no much larger clone is one base away. The germline V gene specifies MGHRA as CDR1 and YSYEKL as CDR2. Trimming leaves V shorter by 1 base and J shorter by 4 bases, with the junction holding 8 bases beyond the gene matches. The CDR3 runs 16 residues from the cysteine to the phenylalanine. The kept DNA is CDR3 alone, 48 bases in frame from the first base. Reading the label with the study, this specimen's treatment or condition is: in vitro stimulation with specific CMV peptide epitopes to enrich CMV-specific T cells.

Here the sequenced sample was cultured PBMCs, taken from culture after CMV antigen stimulation. This chain joins TRBV4-1 to TRBJ2-3, and TRBD2 matches 7 of the central bases. The receptor's source is a human donor in good health (CMV status not recorded). Some clones in this sample may be carry-over from other donors' samples. In nucleotides, the sequence is TGCGCCAGCAGCCAAGGAACGGGAGGTTCCTCAGATACGCAGTATTTT. Its translation reads: CASSQGTGGSSDTQYF.